Presented here are 8 T cell receptor beta chains from one specimen sequenced in a study of diagnostic markers for celiac disease. One entry per CDR3 protein, without DNA, is what TCRdb gives after re-calling the reads. In total, the table holds approximately 400 distinct CDR3 sequences. The material sequenced was either unsorted cells or a sorted T cell fraction (not recorded which). These receptors all come from a human donor.

This clonotype is identified as large (0.1 to 1%) from frequency. The rearrangement joins TRBV11-2 to TRBJ2-1; TCRdb calls TRBD2, which cannot be checked without DNA. Germline V CDR1 and CDR2: SGHAT, FQNNGV. CDR3 length equals 15 residues. CDR3: CASSSYGGAYNEQFF.

This clonotype is called medium-sized based on its frequency. The chain carries TRBV10-3 and TRBJ1-4; checking the TCRdb D call of TRBD1 is not possible without DNA. This CDR3 is 15 amino acids long. Germline V gene lookup returns CDR1 ENHRY and CDR2 SYGVKD. The CDR3 reads CAISDLGAGDEKLFF.

This clonotype shows up as large by frequency. V usage is TRBV20-1 and J usage is TRBJ2-4. The germline CDR1 and CDR2 sequences are DFQATT and SNEGSKA (reference sequence). This CDR3 is 12 amino acids long. The CDR3 is CSARLDRNIQYF.

The CDR3 loop is CASSLSATGELFF. The rearrangement uses TRBV7-7 and TRBJ2-2. In germline, CDR1 is SSHAT, CDR2 FNYEAQ (reference sequence). The CDR3 spans 13 residues.

This clonotype is labeled medium-sized based on frequency. The chain recombines TRBV27 with TRBJ1-4. Germline loops: CDR1 MNHEY, CDR2 SMNVEV (reference sequence). The CDR3 covers 14 residues. CDR3 sequence: CASRRVATNEKLFF.

This clonotype is called medium-sized based on its frequency. The chain couples TRBV7-2 to TRBJ2-7; the TRBD2 assignment by TCRdb is unverifiable without DNA. The CDR3 covers 17 residues. The V gene's germline CDR1 is SGHTA and CDR2 FQGNSA. CDR3 in amino acids: CASSFQLAGIPPYEQYF.

This clonotype is large by frequency. The chain has TRBV11-3 and TRBJ2-1; TCRdb lists TRBD2, though no DNA is available to test this call. Per the germline V gene, CDR1 is SGHNT and CDR2 is YENEEA. The CDR3 length is 14 residues. CDR3 residues: CASSLSGLNNEQFF. Full variable domain (outside the CDR3, taken from reference TRBV11-3 and TRBJ2-1): EAGVVQSPRYKIIEKKQPVAFWCNPISGHNTLYWYLQNLGQGPELLIRYENEEAVDDSQLPKDRFSAERLKGVDSTLKIQPAELGDSAVYLCASSLSGLNNEQFFGPGTRLTVL.

Considering frequency, this clonotype is medium-sized (0.01 to 0.1%). The chain recombines TRBV7-2 with TRBJ1-2; the D call from TCRdb, TRBD1, cannot be confirmed without DNA. Per germline, CDR1 SGHTA and CDR2 FQGNSA. This CDR3 is built from 12 residues. The CDR3 region is CASSPERQGYTF.